This TCR beta chain stems from a study of shared clonotypes between healthy human individuals. Looking at the study overall: Three plates each covered CD4 naive and memory; CD8 naive two, CD8 memory one. General study findings and limits: Limited genetic and exposure-history diversity came from having few donors. Approximately 4.5% was the fraction of naive CD4 clonotypes found shared across a few donors.

Note on this clone: Its antigen is still unknown.

Around 30,000 T cell genomes (roughly 220 ng DNA) went into each sorted-subset replicate. Some clones are missing from TCRdb's copy, which holds only in-frame ones; the method was immunoSEQ multiplex PCR. The data hold millions of clones, with 90% to 95% observed a single time. The CDR3 extends over 15 amino acids. Germline V gives CDR1 KGHSH, CDR2 LQKENI. V was clipped by 2 bases and J by 4 bases, with 14 bases between them. This clonotype originated in a man between 18 and 35 years old in good health. Sequencing input: naive CD4+ T cells sorted from blood. The sample's subset: CD45RA+ positively selected. This chain uses TRBV18 with TRBJ1-1; D is perhaps TRBD1 (5 bases). The CDR3 region has the DNA TGTGCCAGCTCACCAGCACGAGTGGGGACCACTGAAGCTTTCTTT. This codes for CASSPARVGTTEAFF.